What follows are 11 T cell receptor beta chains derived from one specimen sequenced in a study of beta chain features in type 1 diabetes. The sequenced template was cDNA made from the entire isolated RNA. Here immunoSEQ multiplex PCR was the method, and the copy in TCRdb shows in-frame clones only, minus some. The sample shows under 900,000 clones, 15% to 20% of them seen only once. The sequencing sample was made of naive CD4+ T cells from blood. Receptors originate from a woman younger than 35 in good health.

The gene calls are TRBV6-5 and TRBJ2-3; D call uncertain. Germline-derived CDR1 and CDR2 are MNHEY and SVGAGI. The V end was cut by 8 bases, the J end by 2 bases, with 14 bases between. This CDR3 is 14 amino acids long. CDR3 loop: CASLRAENTDTQYF. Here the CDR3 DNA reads TGTGCCAGCCTACGGGCCGAGAACACAGATACGCAGTATTTT.

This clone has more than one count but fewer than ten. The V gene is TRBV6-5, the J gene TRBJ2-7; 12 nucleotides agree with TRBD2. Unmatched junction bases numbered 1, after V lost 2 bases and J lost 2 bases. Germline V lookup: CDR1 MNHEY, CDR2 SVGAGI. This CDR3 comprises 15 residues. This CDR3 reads CASSYLAGGPYEQYF. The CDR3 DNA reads TGTGCCAGCAGTTACCTAGCGGGAGGGCCCTACGAGCAGTACTTC.

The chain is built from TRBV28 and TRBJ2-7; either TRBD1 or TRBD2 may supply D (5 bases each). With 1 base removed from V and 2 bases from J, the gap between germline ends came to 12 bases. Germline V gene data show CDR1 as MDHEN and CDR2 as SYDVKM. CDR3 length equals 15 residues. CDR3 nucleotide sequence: TGTGCCAGCAGTTTATCGGGGCTAGAAACCTACGAGCAGTACTTC. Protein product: CASSLSGLETYEQYF.

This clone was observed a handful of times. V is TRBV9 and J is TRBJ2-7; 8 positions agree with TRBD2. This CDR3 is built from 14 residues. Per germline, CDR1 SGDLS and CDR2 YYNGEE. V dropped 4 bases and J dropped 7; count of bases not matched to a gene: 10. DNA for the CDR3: TGTGCCAGCAGCTTAAGGGCGGGAGGACCTGAGCAGTACTTC. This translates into CASSLRAGGPEQYF. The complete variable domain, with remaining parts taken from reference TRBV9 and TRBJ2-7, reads DSGVTQTPKHLITATGQRVTLRCSPRSGDLSVYWYQQSLDQGLQFLIQYYNGEERAKGNILERFSAQQFPDLHSELNLSSLELGDSALYFCASSLRAGGPEQYFGPGTRLTVT.

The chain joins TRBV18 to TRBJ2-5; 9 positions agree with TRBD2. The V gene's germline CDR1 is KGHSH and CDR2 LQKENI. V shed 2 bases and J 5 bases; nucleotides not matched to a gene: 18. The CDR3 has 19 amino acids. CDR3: CASSPFVASGTLRGETQYF. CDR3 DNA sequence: TGTGCCAGCTCACCATTTGTTGCTAGCGGGACCCTCCGGGGGGAGACCCAGTACTTC.

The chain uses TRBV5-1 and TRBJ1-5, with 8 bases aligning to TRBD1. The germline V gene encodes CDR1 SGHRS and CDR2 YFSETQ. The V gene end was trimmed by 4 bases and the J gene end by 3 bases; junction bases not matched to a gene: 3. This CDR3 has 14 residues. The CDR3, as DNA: TGCGCCAGCAGCCTGACAGGGGACAATCAGCCCCAGCATTTT. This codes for CASSLTGDNQPQHF. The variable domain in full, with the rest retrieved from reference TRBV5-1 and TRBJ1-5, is KAGVTQTPRYLIKTRGQQVTLSCSPISGHRSVSWYQQTPGQGLQFLFEYFSETQRNKGNFPGRFSGRQFSNSRSEMNVSTLELGDSALYLCASSLTGDNQPQHFGDGTRLSIL.

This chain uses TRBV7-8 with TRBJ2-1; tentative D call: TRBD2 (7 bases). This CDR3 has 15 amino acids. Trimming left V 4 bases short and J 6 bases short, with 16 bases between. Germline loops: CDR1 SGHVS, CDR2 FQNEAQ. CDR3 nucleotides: TGTGCCAGCAGCTCCAAAAGGGGGAGGGGCAATGAGCAGTTCTTC. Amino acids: CASSSKRGRGNEQFF.

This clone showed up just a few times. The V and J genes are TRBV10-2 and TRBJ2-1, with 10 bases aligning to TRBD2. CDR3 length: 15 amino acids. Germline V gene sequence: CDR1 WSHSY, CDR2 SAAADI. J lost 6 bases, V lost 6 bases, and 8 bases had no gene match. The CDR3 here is CASRDLAGAGNEQFF. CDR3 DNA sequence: TGCGCCAGCAGGGATCTAGCGGGAGCGGGCAATGAGCAGTTCTTC.

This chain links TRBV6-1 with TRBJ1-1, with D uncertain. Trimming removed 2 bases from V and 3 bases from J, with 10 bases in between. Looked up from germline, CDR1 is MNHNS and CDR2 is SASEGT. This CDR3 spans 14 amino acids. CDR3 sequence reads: CASSERWAHTEAFF. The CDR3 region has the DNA TGTGCCAGCAGTGAAAGATGGGCGCACACTGAAGCTTTCTTT.

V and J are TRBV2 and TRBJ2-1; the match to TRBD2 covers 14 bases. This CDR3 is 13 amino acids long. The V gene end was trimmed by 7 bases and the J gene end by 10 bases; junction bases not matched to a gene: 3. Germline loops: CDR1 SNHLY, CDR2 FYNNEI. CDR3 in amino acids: CASTTSGRGEQFF. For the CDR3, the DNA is TGTGCCAGCACGACTAGCGGGAGGGGAGAGCAGTTCTTC.

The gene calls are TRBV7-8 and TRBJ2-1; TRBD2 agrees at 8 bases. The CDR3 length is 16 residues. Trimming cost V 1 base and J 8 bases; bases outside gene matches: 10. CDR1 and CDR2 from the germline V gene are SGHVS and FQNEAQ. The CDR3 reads CASSLGGGRPNDEQFF. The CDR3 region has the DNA TGTGCCAGCAGCTTAGGGGGCGGGAGGCCCAACGATGAGCAGTTCTTC.